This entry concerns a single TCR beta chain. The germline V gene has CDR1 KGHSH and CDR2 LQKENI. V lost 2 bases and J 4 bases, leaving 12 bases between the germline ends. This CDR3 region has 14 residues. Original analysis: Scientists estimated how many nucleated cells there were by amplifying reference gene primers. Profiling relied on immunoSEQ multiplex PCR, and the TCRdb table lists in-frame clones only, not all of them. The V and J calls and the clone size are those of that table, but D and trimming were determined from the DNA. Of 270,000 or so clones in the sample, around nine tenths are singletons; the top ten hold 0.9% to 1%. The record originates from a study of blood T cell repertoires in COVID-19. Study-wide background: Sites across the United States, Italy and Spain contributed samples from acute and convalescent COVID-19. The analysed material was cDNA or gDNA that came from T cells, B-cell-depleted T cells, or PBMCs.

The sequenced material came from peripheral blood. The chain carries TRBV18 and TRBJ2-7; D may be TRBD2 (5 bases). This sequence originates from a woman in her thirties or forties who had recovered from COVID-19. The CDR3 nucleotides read TGTGCCAGCTCACCAAGCGGCCTAGTATACGAGCAGTACTTC. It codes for CASSPSGLVYEQYF.